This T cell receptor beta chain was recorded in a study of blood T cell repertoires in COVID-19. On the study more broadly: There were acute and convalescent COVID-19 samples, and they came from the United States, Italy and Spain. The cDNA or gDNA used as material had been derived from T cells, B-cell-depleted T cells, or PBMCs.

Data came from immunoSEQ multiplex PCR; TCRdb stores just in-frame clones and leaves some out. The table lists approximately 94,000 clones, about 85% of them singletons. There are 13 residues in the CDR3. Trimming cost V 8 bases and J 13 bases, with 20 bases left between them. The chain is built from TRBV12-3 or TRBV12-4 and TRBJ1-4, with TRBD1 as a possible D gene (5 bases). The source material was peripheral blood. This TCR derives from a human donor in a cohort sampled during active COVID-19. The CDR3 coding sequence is TGTGCCAGCGGAGTAAGACCCGGCCAGGGACTGTTTTTT. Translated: CASGVRPGQGLFF.